This T cell receptor beta chain was observed in a study of cytomegalovirus exposure and HLA in healthy donors. Study overall: Early released data comprised 80 million to 100 million unique TCRs from HLA-typed donors. Regarding the study as a whole: Earlier results showed most TCR beta V segments being productive about 87% or about 30% of the time.

As to this clone: Its antigen is unknown.

The PCR contained 60 Vbeta and 13 Jbeta primers. Profiling relied on immunoSEQ multiplex PCR, and the TCRdb table lists in-frame clones only, not all of them. This sample's table has 150,000 to 200,000 clones. The CDR3 sequence is 17 residues long. The V gene's germline CDR1 is SGHRS and CDR2 YFSETQ. Between the trimmed V and J ends, which lost 7 bases and 0 bases, there was a span of 17 bases. The sample was PBMCs. The TCR was taken from a man aged 25 to 40 in good health and CMV-seronegative. The chain recombines TRBV5-1 with TRBJ2-6, with D perhaps TRBD1 (6 bases). The CDR3 is CASRQAKNLSGANVLTF. The CDR3 bases are TGCGCCAGCCGACAGGCAAAGAACCTCTCTGGGGCCAACGTCCTGACTTTC.